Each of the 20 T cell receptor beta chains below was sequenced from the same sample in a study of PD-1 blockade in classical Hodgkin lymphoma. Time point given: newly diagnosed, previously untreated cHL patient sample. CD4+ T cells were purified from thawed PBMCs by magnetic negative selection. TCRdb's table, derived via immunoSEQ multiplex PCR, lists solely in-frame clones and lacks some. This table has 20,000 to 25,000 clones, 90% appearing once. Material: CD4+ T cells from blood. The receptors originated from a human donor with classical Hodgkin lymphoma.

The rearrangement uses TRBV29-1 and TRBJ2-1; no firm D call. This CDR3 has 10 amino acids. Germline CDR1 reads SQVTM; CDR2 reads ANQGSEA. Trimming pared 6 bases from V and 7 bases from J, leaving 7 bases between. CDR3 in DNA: TGCAGCGTGTCTCGTAATGAGCAGTTCTTC. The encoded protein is CSVSRNEQFF.

CDR3 amino acids: CASSLKGESGVQDTQYF. The CDR3 DNA follows: TGTGCCAGCAGCTTAAAGGGGGAGAGCGGGGTCCAAGATACGCAGTATTTT. V and J are TRBV7-2 and TRBJ2-3, with D perhaps TRBD2 (7 bases). Germline V gene data show CDR1 as SGHTA and CDR2 as FQGNSA. Trimming took off 2 bases at V and 5 bases at J, with 20 bases between the two ends. The CDR3 has 17 amino acids.

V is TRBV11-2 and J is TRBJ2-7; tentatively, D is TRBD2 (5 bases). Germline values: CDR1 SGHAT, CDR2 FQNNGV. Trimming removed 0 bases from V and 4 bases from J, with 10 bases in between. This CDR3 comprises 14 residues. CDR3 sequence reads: CASSLEGRRYEQYF. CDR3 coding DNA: TGTGCCAGCAGCTTAGAGGGGAGAAGATACGAGCAGTACTTC.

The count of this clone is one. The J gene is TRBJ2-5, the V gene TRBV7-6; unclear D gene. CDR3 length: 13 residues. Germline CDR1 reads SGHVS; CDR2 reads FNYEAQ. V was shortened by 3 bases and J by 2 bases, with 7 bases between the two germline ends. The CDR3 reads CASSFYWQETQYF. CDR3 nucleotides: TGTGCCAGCAGCTTTTATTGGCAAGAGACCCAGTACTTC.

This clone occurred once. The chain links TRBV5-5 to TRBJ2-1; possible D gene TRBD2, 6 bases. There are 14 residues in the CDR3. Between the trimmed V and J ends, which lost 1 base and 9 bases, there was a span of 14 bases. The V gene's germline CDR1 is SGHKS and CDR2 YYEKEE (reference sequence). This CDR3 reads CASSLPRGGGEQFF. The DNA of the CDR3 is TGTGCCAGCAGCTTGCCCCGGGGAGGTGGTGAGCAGTTCTTC.

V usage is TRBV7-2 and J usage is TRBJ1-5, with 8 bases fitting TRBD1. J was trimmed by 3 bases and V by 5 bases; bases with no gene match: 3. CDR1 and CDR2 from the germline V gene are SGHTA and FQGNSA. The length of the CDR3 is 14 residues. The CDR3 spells CASSQTGVNQPQHF. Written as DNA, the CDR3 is TGTGCCAGCAGCCAGACAGGGGTCAATCAGCCCCAGCATTTT.

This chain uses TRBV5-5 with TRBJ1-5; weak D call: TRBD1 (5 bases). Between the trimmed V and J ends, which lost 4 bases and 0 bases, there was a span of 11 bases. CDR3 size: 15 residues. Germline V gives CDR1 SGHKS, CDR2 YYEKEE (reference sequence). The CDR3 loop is CASSRGGYSNQPQHF. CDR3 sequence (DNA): TGTGCCAGCAGCCGGGGGGGTTATAGCAATCAGCCCCAGCATTTT.

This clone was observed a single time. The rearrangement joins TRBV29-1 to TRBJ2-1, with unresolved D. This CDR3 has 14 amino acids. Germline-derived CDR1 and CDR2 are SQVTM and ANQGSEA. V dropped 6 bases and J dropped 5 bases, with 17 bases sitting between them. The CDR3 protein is CSVVMDPSHNEQFF. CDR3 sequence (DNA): TGCAGCGTGGTGATGGACCCGTCCCACAATGAGCAGTTCTTC.

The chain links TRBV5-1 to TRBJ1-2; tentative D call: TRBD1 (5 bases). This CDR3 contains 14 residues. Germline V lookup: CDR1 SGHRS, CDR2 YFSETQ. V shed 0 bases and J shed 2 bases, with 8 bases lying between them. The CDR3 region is CASSLAGGNYGYTF. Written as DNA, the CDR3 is TGCGCCAGCAGCTTGGCCGGGGGGAACTATGGCTACACCTTC.

CDR3 region: CASSYSTRGGQETQYF. DNA of the CDR3: TGTGCCAGCAGTTATTCGACCAGGGGAGGGCAAGAGACCCAGTACTTC. The chain recombines TRBV6-6 with TRBJ2-5, with D perhaps TRBD2 (7 bases). The germline V gene has CDR1 MNHNY and CDR2 SVGAGI (reference sequence). The CDR3 runs to 16 residues. V was clipped by 3 bases and J by 2 bases, with 16 bases between them.

The CDR3, as DNA: TGTGCCTGGAGCGTCTTCCGGGGCCCGAGAACCGGGGAGCTGTTTTTT. It encodes CAWSVFRGPRTGELFF. J is TRBJ2-2 and V is TRBV30; the D gene could be TRBD1 or TRBD2 (5 bases each). V gave up 3 bases and J gave up 5 bases, with 19 bases separating them. Germline lookup yields CDR1 GTSNPN and CDR2 SVGIG (reference sequence). The CDR3 totals 16 residues.

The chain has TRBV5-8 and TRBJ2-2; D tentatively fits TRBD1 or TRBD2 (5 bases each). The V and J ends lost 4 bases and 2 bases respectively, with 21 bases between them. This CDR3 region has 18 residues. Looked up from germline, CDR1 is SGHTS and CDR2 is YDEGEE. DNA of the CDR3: TGTGCCAGCAGCCTCCTTGGGGTTCGGGGCCCAAACACCGGGGAGCTGTTTTTT. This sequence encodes CASSLLGVRGPNTGELFF.

The CDR3 region has the DNA TGCAGCGTTGGCGCAGGACAAGAGACCCAGTACTTC. Translated, it gives CSVGAGQETQYF. V is TRBV29-1 and J is TRBJ2-5; D not resolved. Germline V gives CDR1 SQVTM, CDR2 ANQGSEA. V lost 4 bases and J lost 2, with 8 bases in between. This CDR3 contains 12 residues.

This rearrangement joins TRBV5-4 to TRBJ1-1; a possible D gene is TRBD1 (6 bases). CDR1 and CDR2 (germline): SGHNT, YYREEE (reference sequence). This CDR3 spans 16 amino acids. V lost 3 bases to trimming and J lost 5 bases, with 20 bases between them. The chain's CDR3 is CASSSYMTGSGTEAFF. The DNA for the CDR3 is TGTGCCAGCAGCTCCTACATGACAGGTTCGGGGACTGAAGCTTTCTTT.

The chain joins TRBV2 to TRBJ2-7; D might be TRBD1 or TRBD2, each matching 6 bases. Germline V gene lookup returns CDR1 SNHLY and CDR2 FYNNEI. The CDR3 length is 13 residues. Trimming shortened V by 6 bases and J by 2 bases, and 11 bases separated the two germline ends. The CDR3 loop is CASSRGGPYEQYF. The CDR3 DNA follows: TGTGCCAGCAGCCGAGGGGGGCCCTACGAGCAGTACTTC.

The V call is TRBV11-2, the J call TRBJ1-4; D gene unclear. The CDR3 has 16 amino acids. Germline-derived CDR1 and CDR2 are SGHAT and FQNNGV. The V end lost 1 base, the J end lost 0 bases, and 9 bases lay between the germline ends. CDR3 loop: CASSLVFSTTNEKLFF. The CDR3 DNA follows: TGTGCCAGCAGCTTAGTTTTCTCCACAACTAATGAAAAACTGTTTTTT.

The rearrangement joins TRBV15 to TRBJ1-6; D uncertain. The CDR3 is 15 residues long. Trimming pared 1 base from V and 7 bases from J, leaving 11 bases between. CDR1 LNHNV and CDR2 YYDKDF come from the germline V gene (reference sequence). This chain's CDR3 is CATSRVGNGNSPLHF. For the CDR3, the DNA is TGTGCCACCAGCAGAGTGGGTAATGGGAATTCACCCCTCCACTTT.

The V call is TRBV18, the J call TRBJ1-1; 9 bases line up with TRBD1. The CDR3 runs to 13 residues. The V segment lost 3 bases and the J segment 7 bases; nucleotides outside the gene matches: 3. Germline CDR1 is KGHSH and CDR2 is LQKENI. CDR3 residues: CASSPGTGIEAFF. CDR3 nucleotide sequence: TGTGCCAGCTCACCCGGGACAGGGATTGAAGCTTTCTTT.

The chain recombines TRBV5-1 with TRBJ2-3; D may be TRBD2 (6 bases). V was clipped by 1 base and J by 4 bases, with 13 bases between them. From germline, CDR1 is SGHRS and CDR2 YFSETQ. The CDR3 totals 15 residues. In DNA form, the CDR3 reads TGCGCCAGCAGCTTGAACCCCGGGACTCCAGATACGCAGTATTTT. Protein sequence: CASSLNPGTPDTQYF.

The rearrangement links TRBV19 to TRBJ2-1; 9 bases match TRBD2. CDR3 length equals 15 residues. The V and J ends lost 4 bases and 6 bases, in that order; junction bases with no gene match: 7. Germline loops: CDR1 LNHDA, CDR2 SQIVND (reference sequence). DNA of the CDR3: TGTGCCAGTAGTACCTTCGGACTAGCGCCCAATGAGCAGTTCTTC. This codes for CASSTFGLAPNEQFF.